This T cell receptor beta chain was captured by sequencing in a study of response to subunit inactivated influenza vaccine. Broader study findings: Each seasonal influenza vaccination, the authors suggested, recruits few new T cells.

TCRdb recomputed calls from the RT-PCR reads with MiXCR, one row per CDR3 protein. The table records roughly 650,000 distinct CDR3 sequences, about a sixth of them present only once. Ten or more counts support this clonotype. Its target is not known. The CDR3 is made up of 15 amino acids. The V gene end was trimmed by 8 bases and the J gene end by 3 bases; junction bases not matched to a gene: 7. Germline loops: CDR1 KGHDR, CDR2 SFDVKD. The source of this sequence is a man in his fifties who received an inactivated influenza vaccine. The starting material was PBMCs from blood, obtained less than 13 days after vaccination. The gene calls are TRBV24-1 and TRBJ2-7; 12 bases agree with TRBD2. The DNA of the CDR3 is TGTGCCACCATCGGACTAGCGGGGCCCCGCTACGAGCAGTACTTC. Its translation: CATIGLAGPRYEQYF.